A selection of T cell receptor beta chains follows, all from one sample in a study of T cell repertoires in cytomegalovirus infection. TCRdb analysed the reads with MiXCR anew, one entry per CDR3 protein. Here the sample spans about 310,000 distinct CDR3 sequences, roughly a sixth being singletons. Material for sequencing was PBMCs. All receptors derive from a human donor in good health (CMV status not recorded). Some clones in this sample may be carry-over from other donors' samples. Both conserved end residues are part of each CDR3. D genes are given only for firm matches. Size values are once, few and many counts, or a class for expanded clones, and some rows have none.

J: TRBJ1-1
length: 17
size: few
V: TRBV2
D: TRBD1
CDR3: CASQRDRGVLLNTEAFF
DNA: TGTGCCAGCCAGCGGGACAGGGGTGTACTACTGAACACTGAAGCTTTCTTT

J: TRBJ2-1
length: 18
size: few
V: TRBV5-1
D: TRBD2
CDR3: CASSLAGLAGASNNEQFF
DNA: TGCGCCAGCAGCTTGGCTGGGCTAGCGGGGGCCTCTAACAATGAGCAGTTCTTC

J: TRBJ2-7
length: 13
size: many
V: TRBV28
D: .
CDR3: CASSIHTGSEQYF
DNA: TGTGCCAGCAGTATACATACAGGGTCCGAGCAGTACTTC

J: TRBJ1-2
length: 17
size: .
V: TRBV7-9
D: TRBD1
CDR3: CASSRAPGGVHHYGYTF
DNA: TGTGCCAGCAGCCGCGCCCCAGGGGGCGTTCATCACTATGGCTACACCTTC

J: TRBJ2-7
length: 12
size: many
V: TRBV28
D: .
CDR3: CASSGTLRAQYF
DNA: TGTGCCAGCAGTGGGACCCTTCGTGCGCAGTACTTC

J: TRBJ1-6
length: 14
size: many
V: TRBV6-2/TRBV6-3
D: .
CDR3: CASRRTPYNSPLHF
DNA: TGTGCCAGCCGACGGACACCTTACAATTCACCCCTCCACTTT

J: TRBJ2-1
length: 20
size: many
V: TRBV7-2
D: TRBD2
CDR3: CASIGRGTSGGGDSYNEQFF
DNA: TGTGCCAGCATAGGCAGAGGGACTAGCGGGGGGGGAGACTCCTACAATGAGCAGTTCTTC

J: TRBJ1-5
length: 16
size: few
V: TRBV27
D: .
CDR3: CASRLRGGASNQPQHF
DNA: TGTGCCAGCAGGCTTAGGGGGGGGGCGAGCAATCAGCCCCAGCATTTT

J: TRBJ2-3
length: 14
size: many
V: TRBV7-2
D: .
CDR3: CASSLALSTDTQYF
DNA: TGTGCCAGCAGCTTGGCGTTAAGCACAGATACGCAGTATTTT

J: TRBJ1-2
length: 12
size: .
V: TRBV28
D: TRBD1
CDR3: CASTTTGDGYTF
DNA: TGTGCCAGCACCACTACAGGGGATGGCTACACCTTC

J: TRBJ1-2
length: 18
size: many
V: TRBV28
D: TRBD1
CDR3: CASSSPGTVLLANYGYTF
DNA: TGTGCCAGCAGTTCCCCCGGGACAGTCCTATTAGCTAACTATGGCTACACCTTC

J: TRBJ2-3
length: 17
size: .
V: TRBV28
D: .
CDR3: CASSLSPDWASGDTQYF
DNA: TGTGCCAGCAGTTTATCCCCCGATTGGGCCTCGGGAGATACGCAGTATTTT

J: TRBJ2-2
length: 14
size: many
V: TRBV7-6
D: TRBD1
CDR3: CATRTGANTGELFF
DNA: TGTGCCACTCGGACAGGAGCGAACACCGGGGAGCTGTTTTTT

J: TRBJ2-7
length: 15
size: .
V: TRBV3-1
D: .
CDR3: CASSQAIIEPYEQYF
DNA: TGTGCCAGCAGCCAAGCGATTATAGAACCCTACGAGCAGTACTTC

J: TRBJ2-7
length: 15
size: .
V: TRBV27
D: TRBD1
CDR3: CASRKGQGNLYEQYF
DNA: TGTGCCAGTAGGAAAGGACAGGGAAATCTCTACGAGCAGTACTTC

J: TRBJ1-1
length: 14
size: many
V: TRBV5-6
D: .
CDR3: CASSPGHKNTEAFF
DNA: TGTGCCAGCAGCCCGGGACATAAGAACACTGAAGCTTTCTTT

J: TRBJ2-5
length: 13
size: few
V: TRBV7-2
D: .
CDR3: CASRQGTRETQYF
DNA: TGTGCCAGCAGACAGGGTACCCGAGAGACCCAGTACTTC

J: TRBJ2-4
length: 15
size: .
V: TRBV4-1
D: .
CDR3: CASSQDRGDLNIQYF
DNA: TGCGCCAGCAGCCAAGACCGAGGAGATTTAAACATTCAGTACTTC

J: TRBJ2-3
length: 15
size: few
V: TRBV6-2/TRBV6-3
D: .
CDR3: CASSYRDPTTDTQYF
DNA: TGTGCCAGCAGTTACCGGGACCCAACCACAGATACGCAGTATTTT

J: TRBJ1-1
length: 13
size: .
V: TRBV29-1
D: TRBD1
CDR3: CSAKGTGGTEAFF
DNA: TGCAGCGCTAAGGGGACAGGGGGGACTGAAGCTTTCTTT

J: TRBJ1-5
length: 14
size: .
V: TRBV6-2/TRBV6-3
D: .
CDR3: CASSRRTQDQPQHF
DNA: TGTGCCAGCAGTCGCCGGACCCAAGATCAGCCCCAGCATTTT

J: TRBJ2-1
length: 13
size: .
V: TRBV20-1
D: .
CDR3: CSADRGGYNEQFF
DNA: TGCAGTGCCGATCGGGGAGGCTACAATGAGCAGTTCTTC

J: TRBJ2-1
length: 15
size: .
V: TRBV11-2
D: TRBD2
CDR3: CASRLSGGAGNEQFF
DNA: TGTGCCAGCAGGCTCAGCGGGGGGGCGGGGAATGAGCAGTTCTTC

J: TRBJ1-1
length: 13
size: few
V: TRBV6-2/TRBV6-3
D: TRBD1
CDR3: CASSWIQGAEAFF
DNA: TGTGCCAGCAGTTGGATACAGGGGGCTGAAGCTTTCTTT

J: TRBJ2-7
length: 14
size: .
V: TRBV7-2
D: .
CDR3: CASSHWTESYEQYF
DNA: TGTGCCAGCAGTCATTGGACAGAGTCCTACGAGCAGTACTTC

J: TRBJ1-6
length: 13
size: .
V: TRBV19
D: .
CDR3: CASSIRGDSPLHF
DNA: TGTGCCAGTAGTATCAGGGGCGATTCACCCCTCCACTTT

J: TRBJ2-1
length: 13
size: few
V: TRBV4-3
D: .
CDR3: CASSQDHLGAPFF
DNA: TGCGCCAGCAGCCAAGATCACCTCGGGGCACCGTTCTTC

J: TRBJ2-1
length: 15
size: .
V: TRBV13
D: .
CDR3: CASSPRGEAYNEQFF
DNA: TGTGCCAGCAGTCCCAGGGGGGAGGCCTACAATGAGCAGTTCTTC

J: TRBJ1-5
length: 15
size: few
V: TRBV7-2
D: .
CDR3: CASSLTQERNQPQHF
DNA: TGTGCCAGCAGCTTAACACAGGAGCGAAATCAGCCCCAGCATTTT

J: TRBJ2-2
length: 13
size: .
V: TRBV20-1
D: TRBD2
CDR3: CSAKAGLTGELFF
DNA: TGCAGTGCCAAAGCGGGGCTCACCGGGGAGCTGTTTTTT

J: TRBJ2-5
length: 16
size: many
V: TRBV7-2
D: TRBD2
CDR3: CASSLVGGGAPGTQYF
DNA: TGTGCCAGCAGCTTAGTTGGCGGGGGGGCCCCAGGGACCCAGTACTTC

J: TRBJ2-5
length: 14
size: many
V: TRBV7-8
D: TRBD1
CDR3: CASSYSTGGQTQYF
DNA: TGTGCCAGCAGCTATTCAACAGGGGGCCAGACCCAGTACTTC

J: TRBJ1-1
length: 14
size: few
V: TRBV12-3/TRBV12-4
D: .
CDR3: CASRPSGELTEAFF
DNA: TGTGCCAGCAGACCAAGTGGGGAGCTCACTGAAGCTTTCTTT

J: TRBJ2-3
length: 16
size: .
V: TRBV5-4
D: .
CDR3: CASSWGRGASTDTQYF
DNA: TGTGCCAGCAGCTGGGGTCGCGGAGCTAGCACAGATACGCAGTATTTT

J: TRBJ2-7
length: 16
size: .
V: TRBV28
D: .
CDR3: CASSSLPGPGSYEQYF
DNA: TGTGCCAGCAGTTCCCTGCCGGGTCCTGGCTCCTACGAGCAGTACTTC

J: TRBJ2-6
length: 15
size: many
V: TRBV7-9
D: .
CDR3: CASSWGGSGANVLTF
DNA: TGTGCCAGCAGCTGGGGTGGCTCTGGGGCCAACGTCCTGACTTTC

J: TRBJ2-3
length: 14
size: .
V: TRBV28
D: .
CDR3: CASSLVGRTDTQYF
DNA: TGTGCCAGCAGTTTGGTGGGTCGCACAGATACGCAGTATTTT

J: TRBJ2-3
length: 16
size: few
V: TRBV4-3
D: .
CDR3: CASSQVLRGSTDTQYF
DNA: TGCGCCAGCAGCCAAGTTTTACGGGGATCCACAGATACGCAGTATTTT

J: TRBJ1-6
length: 15
size: .
V: TRBV5-1
D: .
CDR3: CASSLRGYEGSPLHF
DNA: TGCGCCAGCAGCTTGCGGGGCTACGAAGGTTCACCCCTCCACTTT

J: TRBJ2-1
length: 17
size: many
V: TRBV7-2
D: TRBD2
CDR3: CASSFAIAGTIYNEQFF
DNA: TGTGCCAGCAGCTTTGCCATAGCGGGGACAATCTACAATGAGCAGTTCTTC

J: TRBJ2-7
length: 15
size: .
V: TRBV20-1
D: TRBD2
CDR3: CSASSSGGPSYEQYF
DNA: TGCAGTGCTAGCTCTAGCGGGGGTCCTTCCTACGAGCAGTACTTC

J: TRBJ2-5
length: 16
size: .
V: TRBV20-1
D: .
CDR3: CSASPMTGADQETQYF
DNA: TGCAGTGCTAGCCCGATGACAGGAGCCGACCAAGAGACCCAGTACTTC

J: TRBJ2-5
length: 13
size: .
V: TRBV20-1
D: TRBD1
CDR3: CSAVKGQQETQYF
DNA: TGCAGTGCCGTCAAGGGACAGCAAGAGACCCAGTACTTC

J: TRBJ2-5
length: 13
size: .
V: TRBV5-4
D: .
CDR3: CASSLEGGETQYF
DNA: TGTGCCAGCAGCTTGGAGGGGGGGGAGACCCAGTACTTC

J: TRBJ1-2
length: 15
size: many
V: TRBV7-2
D: .
CDR3: CASSLAHREAGGYTF
DNA: TGTGCCAGCAGCTTAGCGCATAGGGAGGCGGGTGGCTACACCTTC

J: TRBJ1-1
length: 14
size: .
V: TRBV20-1
D: .
CDR3: CSAREAGMNTEAFF
DNA: TGCAGTGCTAGAGAGGCAGGAATGAACACTGAAGCTTTCTTT

J: TRBJ1-1
length: 12
size: .
V: TRBV29-1
D: .
CDR3: CSAGSEYTEAFF
DNA: TGCAGCGCCGGGTCAGAGTACACTGAAGCTTTCTTT

J: TRBJ1-2
length: 14
size: .
V: TRBV25-1
D: .
CDR3: CASSEDRTNYGYTF
DNA: TGTGCCAGCAGTGAAGACAGAACTAACTATGGCTACACCTTC

J: TRBJ1-2
length: 13
size: many
V: TRBV28
D: TRBD1
CDR3: CASNEGARDGYTF
DNA: TGTGCCAGCAACGAGGGGGCGCGTGATGGCTACACCTTC

J: TRBJ2-2
length: 14
size: few
V: TRBV7-2
D: .
CDR3: CASSLGRASGELFF
DNA: TGTGCCAGCAGCTTAGGACGAGCTTCCGGGGAGCTGTTTTTT

J: TRBJ2-6
length: 15
size: many
V: TRBV6-5
D: .
CDR3: CASSYVGPGANVLTF
DNA: TGTGCCAGCAGTTACGTGGGCCCTGGGGCCAACGTCCTGACTTTC

J: TRBJ2-3
length: 16
size: few
V: TRBV27
D: .
CDR3: CASSTRAGQSTDTQYF
DNA: TGTGCCAGCAGTACCCGCGCCGGACAGAGCACAGATACGCAGTATTTT

J: TRBJ2-2
length: 22
size: few
V: TRBV3-1
D: TRBD2
CDR3: CASSQVSVSSGDPESNTGELFF
DNA: TGTGCCAGCAGCCAAGTATCCGTTAGTAGCGGGGACCCTGAATCGAACACCGGGGAGCTGTTTTTT